This is a list of T cell receptor beta chains from one sample in a study of OX40 agonist ivuxolimab in advanced cancers. The protocol was immunoSEQ multiplex PCR, while the TCRdb copy is restricted to in-frame clones and leaves out a portion. The table shows about 68,000 clones, with around nine tenths occurring only once. The sequences come from CD4+ or CD8+ T cells sorted from blood, collected in a trial of the OX40 agonist ivuxolimab. All receptors derive from an adult with an advanced solid tumor such as melanoma, head and neck, liver or kidney cancer. CDR3s include the opening cysteine and the closing phenylalanine or tryptophan. The D gene is left open where the match is weak. Size is omitted from some rows. Given values are once, few, many or a class for expanded clones.

>TRBV6-6|TRBJ2-3|-|once
CATSAEVNTQYF
TGTGCCACATCTGCGGAGGTGAATACGCAGTATTTT
>TRBV7-9|TRBJ1-1|-|-
CASSLERGNTEAFF
TGTGCCAGCAGCTTAGAACGGGGGAACACTGAAGCTTTCTTT
>TRBV18|TRBJ1-5|-|-
CASSRSEYQPQHF
TGTGCCAGCTCAAGGTCTGAGTATCAGCCCCAGCATTTT
>TRBV27|TRBJ1-2|-|-
CASRPGDRPYGYTF
TGTGCCAGCCGACCTGGGGACCGCCCCTATGGCTACACCTTC
>TRBV7-6|TRBJ2-7|TRBD2|-
CASSKNGAGGVYEQYF
TGTGCCAGCAGCAAGAATGGGGCGGGAGGAGTCTACGAGCAGTACTTC
>TRBV5-1|TRBJ2-1|-|-
CASSLEAGVLFF
TGCGCCAGCAGCTTGGAAGCAGGGGTTTTGTTCTTC
>TRBV10-3|TRBJ2-7|-|-
CAIRQEYEQYF
TGTGCCATCAGACAGGAATACGAGCAGTACTTC
>TRBV28|TRBJ2-2|-|-
CASSPPGRKGHGELFF
TGTGCCAGCAGCCCGCCCGGGAGAAAAGGGCACGGGGAGCTGTTTTTT
>TRBV19|TRBJ1-5|-|few
CASSIAGRYNQPQHF
TGTGCCAGTAGTATAGCCGGACGGTACAATCAGCCCCAGCATTTT
>TRBV9|TRBJ2-2|-|-
CASSVDLGGPRARTGELFF
TGTGCCAGCAGCGTAGACCTGGGGGGACCCCGAGCGAGAACCGGGGAGCTGTTTTTT
>TRBV6-1|TRBJ2-7|TRBD2|-
CASSALAGGLDEQYF
TGTGCCAGCAGCGCCCTAGCGGGGGGGCTCGACGAGCAGTACTTC
>TRBV10-1|TRBJ2-4|-|-
CASSRDRENIQYF
TGCGCCAGCAGCCGGGACCGAGAAAACATTCAGTACTTC
>TRBV12-5|TRBJ2-7|-|-
CASGCVRDISYEQYF
TGTGCTAGCGGTTGTGTCCGGGACATCTCCTACGAGCAGTACTTC
>TRBV5-1|TRBJ2-2|-|-
CASSLEIAHTGELFF
TGCGCCAGCAGCTTGGAAATAGCCCACACCGGGGAGCTGTTTTTT
>TRBV4-1|TRBJ2-1|TRBD2|-
CASSQDRTSGGGGIEQFF
TGCGCCAGCAGCCAAGATCGGACTAGCGGGGGGGGTGGTATTGAGCAGTTCTTC
>TRBV14|TRBJ1-2|TRBD1|-
CASSPVGQELRNGYTF
TGTGCCAGCAGCCCGGTGGGACAGGAGCTTAGAAATGGCTACACCTTC
>TRBV10-3|TRBJ2-5|-|-
CAISESKKSQETQYF
TGTGCCATCAGTGAGTCGAAGAAGTCCCAAGAGACCCAGTACTTC
>TRBV7-9|TRBJ2-1|-|-
CASSPRTEQFF
TGTGCCAGCAGCCCCCGGACTGAGCAGTTCTTC
>TRBV9|TRBJ2-7|-|-
CASSPGLGYYEQYF
TGTGCCAGCAGCCCGGGCCTCGGATACTACGAGCAGTACTTC
>TRBV5-1|TRBJ2-7|-|-
CASSLGPEQYF
TGCGCCAGCAGCTTGGGGCCCGAGCAGTACTTC
>TRBV2|TRBJ2-4|TRBD1|-
CAGGQGALKNIQYF
TGTGCCGGGGGACAGGGGGCTCTTAAAAACATTCAGTACTTC
>TRBV10-3|TRBJ2-2|TRBD2|-
CAISGTRDTGELFF
TGTGCCATCTCCGGGACTAGGGACACCGGGGAGCTGTTTTTT
>TRBV5-6|TRBJ1-2|-|-
CASIQWGGTGYTF
TGTGCCAGCATCCAATGGGGGGGTACTGGCTACACCTTC
>TRBV5-1|TRBJ2-7|TRBD2|-
CASSLTSGIYEQYF
TGCGCCAGCAGCCTGACTAGCGGGATCTACGAGCAGTACTTC
>TRBV14|TRBJ2-3|TRBD2|-
CASSQGRLAGGPHTQYF
TGTGCCAGCAGCCAAGGCCGGCTAGCGGGAGGGCCTCATACGCAGTATTTT
>TRBV28|TRBJ1-2|TRBD1|once
CASSRQGVYGYTF
TGTGCCAGCAGCCGACAGGGGGTATATGGCTACACCTTC
>TRBV12-2|TRBJ2-7|-|-
CASRLKGLADVLSSYEQYF
TGTGCAAGTCGCTTAAAGGGACTAGCGGACGTATTAAGCTCCTACGAGCAGTACTTC
>TRBV19|TRBJ2-1|TRBD2|-
CASSRGGATYNEQFF
TGTGCCAGTAGTAGGGGAGGGGCCACCTACAATGAGCAGTTCTTC
>TRBV6-1|TRBJ1-2|-|-
CASSEAVKGGGYYGYTF
TGTGCCAGCAGTGAAGCGGTTAAGGGGGGGGGTTACTATGGCTACACCTTC
>TRBV10-1|TRBJ2-3|-|-
CASSDRPTGDTQYF
TGCGCCAGCAGTGACCGCCCCACAGGAGATACGCAGTATTTT
>TRBV18|TRBJ2-3|-|-
CASSPGGVSTVTQYF
TGTGCCAGCTCACCAGGCGGGGTATCCACTGTTACGCAGTATTTT
>TRBV6-5|TRBJ2-5|TRBD2|once
CASRRLAGETQYF
TGTGCCAGCAGAAGACTAGCGGGAGAGACCCAGTACTTC
>TRBV7-8|TRBJ1-2|TRBD1|-
CASSLLYPGTDGYTF
TGTGCCAGCAGCTTGCTATACCCCGGGACAGATGGCTACACCTTC
>TRBV9|TRBJ2-2|TRBD2|-
CASSVGSGGTGGELFF
TGTGCCAGCAGCGTAGGGAGCGGGGGGACTGGCGGGGAGCTGTTTTTT
>TRBV5-1|TRBJ1-5|TRBD1|-
CASSRTGVGNQPQHF
TGCGCCAGCAGCAGAACAGGGGTAGGCAATCAGCCCCAGCATTTT
>TRBV4-3|TRBJ1-2|-|-
CASSQGTFIRNYGYTF
TGCGCCAGCAGCCAAGGAACGTTTATTCGGAACTATGGCTACACCTTC
>TRBV7-7|TRBJ2-3|-|-
CASSFGFTSTDTQYF
TGTGCCAGCAGCTTCGGTTTTACTAGCACAGATACGCAGTATTTT
>TRBV4-3|TRBJ2-5|TRBD1|-
CASSQNRGGETQYF
TGCGCCAGCAGCCAAAACAGGGGCGGAGAGACCCAGTACTTC
>TRBV28|TRBJ1-6|-|-
CASIGTNNSPLHF
TGTGCCAGCATCGGGACAAATAATTCACCCCTCCACTTT
>TRBV18|TRBJ2-3|-|-
CASSRSGEDTQYF
TGTGCCAGCTCACGTTCAGGAGAAGATACGCAGTATTTT
>TRBV5-1|TRBJ1-1|-|-
CASSWGRRNTEAFF
TGCGCCAGCAGCTGGGGACGGCGGAACACTGAAGCTTTCTTT
>TRBV19|TRBJ2-7|TRBD1|-
CASSNEQGPYEQYF
TGTGCCAGTAGTAACGAACAGGGGCCCTACGAGCAGTACTTC
>TRBV2|TRBJ2-5|-|-
CASSPLETQYF
TGTGCCAGCAGTCCCCTAGAGACCCAGTACTTC
>TRBV11-3|TRBJ1-1|-|-
CASSLAGNTEAFF
TGTGCCAGCAGCTTAGCGGGGAACACTGAAGCTTTCTTT
>TRBV28|TRBJ1-1|-|few
CASKKTMNTEAFF
TGTGCCAGCAAAAAGACAATGAACACTGAAGCTTTCTTT
>TRBV7-9|TRBJ2-1|-|-
CASSPANEQFF
TGTGCCAGCAGCCCGGCCAATGAGCAGTTCTTC
>TRBV27|TRBJ2-7|-|-
CARSPGVQYEQYF
TGTGCCCGTAGCCCAGGAGTACAGTACGAGCAGTACTTC
>TRBV5-5|TRBJ1-4|-|-
CASSASRDKLFF
TGTGCCAGCAGCGCCTCGCGGGATAAACTGTTTTTT
>TRBV27|TRBJ1-6|-|-
CASSLDGHNSPLHF
TGTGCCAGCAGTTTAGACGGGCATAATTCACCCCTCCACTTT
>TRBV5-1|TRBJ2-6|-|-
CASSLMAGSGANVLTF
TGCGCCAGCAGCTTGATGGCGGGCTCTGGGGCCAACGTCCTGACTTTC
>TRBV6-5|TRBJ2-2|-|-
CAGETGLNTGELFF
TGTGCCGGCGAGACAGGACTGAACACCGGGGAGCTGTTTTTT
>TRBV2|TRBJ2-7|TRBD2|-
CASLGTSGRFEQYF
TGTGCCAGCCTTGGGACTAGCGGGAGGTTCGAGCAGTACTTC
>TRBV7-8|TRBJ2-2|-|-
CASSLDSSLNTGELFF
TGTGCCAGCAGCTTAGATTCCAGCCTGAACACCGGGGAGCTGTTTTTT
>TRBV6-1|TRBJ2-5|-|-
CASSEVRAGKTQYF
TGTGCCAGCAGTGAAGTTCGGGCAGGGAAAACCCAGTACTTC
>TRBV5-1|TRBJ2-2|TRBD2|once
CAILGLAGANTGELFF
TGCGCCATCTTGGGACTAGCGGGAGCTAACACCGGGGAGCTGTTTTTT
>TRBV4-1|TRBJ1-5|-|-
CASSQAGTFNQPQHF
TGCGCCAGCAGCCAAGCAGGAACTTTTAATCAGCCCCAGCATTTT
>TRBV27|TRBJ1-2|-|few
CASSLRRDGGGYTF
TGTGCCAGCAGTTTACGAAGGGACGGAGGTGGCTACACCTTC
>TRBV5-1|TRBJ2-2|-|-
CASSLGERANTGELFF
TGCGCCAGCAGCTTGGGGGAAAGGGCGAACACCGGGGAGCTGTTTTTT
>TRBV7-2|TRBJ2-3|TRBD2|once
CASSVTGEGPQYF
TGTGCCAGCAGCGTGACTGGGGAGGGGCCGCAGTATTTT
>TRBV10-3|TRBJ2-3|-|-
CAISEITGPQPRRDTQYF
TGTGCCATCAGTGAGATCACAGGGCCACAACCTCGTCGGGATACGCAGTATTTT